This entry concerns a single T cell receptor (beta chain). What this receptor recognizes is not known. The record has no base qualities; no much larger clone is one base away. These data originate in a study of cytomegalovirus exposure and HLA in healthy donors (dated by TCRdb to about 2017). Looking at the study overall: According to an earlier analysis of several hundred of the donors, 150 million to 200 million T cells yielded roughly 110 million unique TCR beta sequences and about 300 Gb of sequence data. An early release that covered 640 HLA-typed donors contained approximately 300 gigabases of sequencing data and about 84 million unique TCR sequences. The genetic ancestry cluster associated with self-reported Caucasian donors included 80% to 90% of the roughly 400 genotyped donors. The study aimed to test whether cataloging public T cell receptors could reveal signatures of past pathogen exposure. The study used immunosequencing to profile the T cell repertoires of under 700 subjects and linked those repertoires to cytomegalovirus serostatus. Along with the roughly 700-subject first cohort, a separate validation cohort of 120 different subjects was used. To predict cytomegalovirus infection status, the study combined high-throughput TCR immunosequencing, statistical association of individual TCRs with disease status, and machine learning. In a later analysis, previously published TCR beta repertoires from fewer than 750 donors were re-analyzed and high-resolution HLA genotyping was added so that TCR occurrence patterns could be studied. Rather than drawing on any new phenotypic data, the later analysis identified candidate immune exposures from TCR beta sequences and the way those sequences occurred across donors. To decide whether each TCR beta V gene segment behaved as functional or pseudogenic, an earlier analysis of approximately 600 of the donors relied on high-throughput TCR beta sequencing. Donor age, sex, ethnicity and CMV serostatus were compiled alongside the repertoire data. In a later genetic analysis, genome-wide SNP genotypes for about three fifths of the roughly 670 donors were used, and that subset was treated as a discovery cohort. All discovery cohort repertoires had been generated using a single sequencing platform. HLA typing covered class I and class II loci at four-digit resolution. The number of typed donors differed by locus: 629-630 for A, B, C, DRB1 and DQB1; roughly 510 for DQA1; 606 for DPA1; and around 470 for DPB1. Because of strong linkage in the cohort, roughly five DR-DQ haplotypes were treated as single units for association and clustering. Among 398 genotyped donors of the cohort, an average of about 240,000 unique TCR beta nucleotide sequences was sequenced per donor, of which about 20% were non-productive. What the work shows at the level of the full study, not this receptor alone: V-gene and J-gene trimming of TCR beta chains was associated with a missense DCLRE1C variant in a later genetic analysis, and the association was replicated in an independent cohort. A cluster of highly shared sequence variants was judged likely to represent a technical artifact of the sequencing pipeline. Because counts were too low, approximately 15 rarely observed V segments, including chromosome 9 orphons, were excluded from the earlier analysis of several hundred of the donors. Most TCR sequences were seen in very few donors, while some public TCRs were found in many individuals. This cohort had only TCR beta chains sequenced, and the lack of alpha or paired-chain data limited which features could be detected. At a false discovery rate of 0.05, a later analysis linked some 18,000 TCR beta sequences to specific HLA alleles. A few of the identified cytomegalovirus-associated TCR beta chains were confirmed in vitro to be specific for cytomegalovirus antigens. It was suggested by the authors that the approach could potentially be generalized to other disease states and immunological phenotypes. Linkage disequilibrium might explain the correlated functional status among segregating V segments, but an unknown experimental factor could not be excluded. The study listed 164 TCR beta chains as associated with cytomegalovirus. A later analysis reported that several top co-occurrence clusters appeared linked to parvovirus B19, influenza, CMV and Epstein-Barr virus. Roughly uniform sequencing depth across donors was assumed in presence/absence analyses, although this assumption may not hold. The only immune exposure information available for the cohort was CMV serostatus. A further reported finding was that TCR beta sequences accurately predicted the HLA-A and HLA-B alleles for most subjects in the first cohort. In both the original and validation cohorts, the classifier was reported to diagnose cytomegalovirus status with high specificity and sensitivity. A later analysis found that TCR association rates varied across HLA loci, with DRB1 alleles showing the most associated TCRs and HLA-C alleles the fewest. In a later genetic analysis, fewer N-insertions in productive TCRs were reported among donors in an Asian-associated ancestry cluster than the roughly 700-donor mean. In an earlier analysis of about 600 of the donors, most TCR beta V segments appeared in productive rearrangements about 87% or about 30% of the time, broadly matching IMGT annotations. Compared with equally common non-associated chains, HLA-associated TCR beta chains in a later analysis were more clonally expanded and had lower generation probabilities. According to a later analysis, most CMV-associated TCR beta chains appeared to be HLA-restricted, and the HLA associations seemed to be driven largely by CMV exposure. When HLA alleles, especially DR and DQ, strongly co-occurred, attributing TCR associations to individual alleles was difficult. HLA typing was unavailable for some donors at each locus, so association tests used only the typed subset.

In total, roughly 670 healthy bone marrow donors made up the cohort. All cohort members were sampled while nominally healthy, although unrecorded immune exposures were likely present. The donor tested CMV seronegative, placing the donor among the 350 or so seronegative members of the cohort. A peripheral blood sample was provided by each donor, and peripheral blood mononuclear cells were used for TCR beta sequencing. Genomic DNA extraction from the blood cell samples was performed with the Qiagen DNeasy Blood Extraction Kit. The library was built by means of the immunoSEQ multiplex PCR assay. A mixture of 60 forward primers for TCR Vbeta segments and 13 reverse primers for TCR Jbeta segments was used in the multiplex PCR. A multiplex PCR assay on genomic DNA amplified the CDR3 region of rearranged TCR beta genes. The Illumina HiSeq System was used to sequence the amplified TCR beta libraries as 87-base-pair reads. Per the original workflow: A later analysis tallied 80 million to 95 million unique TCR beta chains across the roughly 610 repertoires, and approximately 12 million of those chains were shared by two or more donors. A nearest-neighbor algorithm error-corrected the raw reads and collapsed the reads into unique sequences, merging closely related sequences to remove PCR and sequencing errors. Alignment of CDR3 sequences to IMGT reference sequences was used to assign V, D and J gene segments. For a sequence to be retained, at least a six-nucleotide match to both a V gene segment and a J gene segment was required. A rearrangement counted as productive if the CDR3 had no stop codons and remained in frame with V and J, and every other rearrangement counted as non-productive. Following IMGT convention, CDR3 was defined as the stretch from the second conserved V-encoded cysteine up to the conserved J-encoded phenylalanine. The earlier analysis of some 600 of the donors excluded sequences that lacked an unambiguous match to a single V gene segment. An earlier analysis of fewer than 650 of the donors classified V segments as functional when productive rearrangements were above 56.7% and as segregating when the standard deviation between donors was above 5%. To diagnose cytomegalovirus status from the catalog of TCR beta chain sequences, a statistical classification framework was built. In a later analysis, TCR nucleotide sequences were compared against IMGT/GENE-DB human TR gene sequences so that V and J genes could be assigned. Using the TCRdist pipeline, a later analysis assigned CDR3 sequences along with most-parsimonious VDJ recombination scenarios. In a later analysis, each TCR beta chain was defined by its CDR3 amino acid sequence together with its V-gene family, and reads lacking a unique V-gene family were excluded. A later analysis removed nearly 600 highly shared, low-generation-probability nucleotide sequences to deal with suspected cross-contamination and a sequencing artifact. In a later analysis, a clonal expansion index was calculated for each public chain from normalized within-repertoire ranks of inferred template counts. In a later analysis, generation probabilities were computed using a VDJ recombination model fitted to out-of-frame rearrangements, and the results were checked against IGoR. A later analysis scored TCR-TCR, TCR-HLA and TCR-CMV co-occurrence with hypergeometric tests, applying a repertoire-size bias correction to TCR pairs. False discovery rates were estimated in a later analysis by permuting HLA or CMV assignments 20 times. A later analysis grouped co-occurring TCRs with DBSCAN, adding TCRdist sequence similarity when clustering within HLA-allele-positive subsets. For co-occurrence clustering, repertoires with fewer than 30,000 or more than 120,000 public chains were excluded, along with about five repertoires with anomalous nucleotide sharing. This immuneACCESS table, as held by TCRdb, lists in-frame sequences with V and J called but not all clones. Of the missing ones, under half trace to an unresolved V gene in checked studies; the others have no known cause. That table furnishes V, J and clone size, whereas the DNA furnished D and trimming. This sample has 45,000 to 70,000 clones in its table, and 70% to 85% of those were observed once. The biggest ten clones account for about 3% of the sample.

This TCR came from a man aged 45 to 65 in good health and CMV-seronegative. Sequenced material: PBMCs.

This receptor has the CDR3 CASSEWDSDSPLHF. The DNA reads as follows: TGTGCCAGCAGTGAATGGGACAGCGATTCACCCCTCCACTTT. The chain is encoded by TRBV25-1 joined to TRBJ1-6; 7 bases in the junction line up with TRBD1. Inclusive of the bounding cysteine and phenylalanine, the CDR3 is 14 residues long. The only DNA kept is the CDR3, 42 bases in frame from the first base. Germline trimming: 1 base from V, 8 bases from J; junction bases outside gene matches: 2. The germline V gene supplies CDR1 MGHDK and CDR2 SYGVNS.